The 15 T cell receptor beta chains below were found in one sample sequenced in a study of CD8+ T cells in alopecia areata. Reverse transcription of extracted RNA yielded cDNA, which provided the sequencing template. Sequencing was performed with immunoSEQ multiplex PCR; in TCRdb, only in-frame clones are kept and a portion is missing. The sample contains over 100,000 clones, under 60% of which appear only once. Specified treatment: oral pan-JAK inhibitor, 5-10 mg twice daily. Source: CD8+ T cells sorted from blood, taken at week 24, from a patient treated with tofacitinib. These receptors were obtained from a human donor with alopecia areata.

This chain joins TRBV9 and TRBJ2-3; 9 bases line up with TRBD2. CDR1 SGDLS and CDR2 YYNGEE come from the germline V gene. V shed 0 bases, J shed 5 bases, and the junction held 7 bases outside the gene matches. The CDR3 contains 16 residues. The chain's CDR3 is CASSVGIAGDGDTQYF. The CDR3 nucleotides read TGTGCCAGCAGCGTAGGAATAGCGGGGGATGGAGATACGCAGTATTTT.

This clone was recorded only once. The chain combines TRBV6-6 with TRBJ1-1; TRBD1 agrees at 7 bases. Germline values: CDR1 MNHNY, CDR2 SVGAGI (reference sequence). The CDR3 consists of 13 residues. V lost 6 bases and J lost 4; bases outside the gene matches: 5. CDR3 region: CASRYRGGTEAFF. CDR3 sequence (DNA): TGTGCCAGCAGGTACAGGGGTGGCACTGAAGCTTTCTTT.

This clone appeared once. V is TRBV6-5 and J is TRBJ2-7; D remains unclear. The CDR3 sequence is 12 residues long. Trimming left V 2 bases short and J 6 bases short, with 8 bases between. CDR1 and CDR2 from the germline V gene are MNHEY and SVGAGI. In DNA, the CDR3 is TGTGCCAGCAGTTACGATGGGGTCGAGCAGTACTTC. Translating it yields CASSYDGVEQYF.

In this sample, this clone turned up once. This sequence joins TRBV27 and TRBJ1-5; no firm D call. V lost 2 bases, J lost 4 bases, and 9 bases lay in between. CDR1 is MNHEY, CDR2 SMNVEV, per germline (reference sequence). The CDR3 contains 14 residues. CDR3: CASSLRDGNQPQHF. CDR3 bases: TGTGCCAGCAGTTTAAGGGATGGGAATCAGCCCCAGCATTTT.

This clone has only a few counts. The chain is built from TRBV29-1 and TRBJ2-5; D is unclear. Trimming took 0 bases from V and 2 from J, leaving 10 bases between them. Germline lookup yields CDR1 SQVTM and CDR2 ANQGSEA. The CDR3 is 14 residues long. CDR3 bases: TGCAGCGTTGAAGATCAGCAGACGCAAGAGACCCAGTACTTC. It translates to CSVEDQQTQETQYF.

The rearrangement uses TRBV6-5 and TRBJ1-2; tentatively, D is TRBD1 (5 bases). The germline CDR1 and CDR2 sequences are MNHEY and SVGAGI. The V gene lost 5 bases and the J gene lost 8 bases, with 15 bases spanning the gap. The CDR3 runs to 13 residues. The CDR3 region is CASSTLTVWGYTF. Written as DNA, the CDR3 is TGTGCCAGCAGTACCCTGACAGTTTGGGGCTACACCTTC.

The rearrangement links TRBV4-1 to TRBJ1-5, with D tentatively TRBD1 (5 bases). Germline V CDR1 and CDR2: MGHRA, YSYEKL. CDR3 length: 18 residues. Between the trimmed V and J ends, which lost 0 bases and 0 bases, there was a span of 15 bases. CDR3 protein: CASSQDHYRKYSNQPQHF. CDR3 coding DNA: TGCGCCAGCAGCCAAGATCATTACAGGAAGTATAGCAATCAGCCCCAGCATTTT.

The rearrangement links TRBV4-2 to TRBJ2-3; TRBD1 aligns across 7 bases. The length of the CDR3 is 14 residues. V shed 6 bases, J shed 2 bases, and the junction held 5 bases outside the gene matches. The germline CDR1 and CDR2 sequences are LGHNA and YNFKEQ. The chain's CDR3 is CASRKTGLTDTQYF. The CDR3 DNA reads TGTGCCAGCAGGAAGACAGGGCTCACAGATACGCAGTATTTT.

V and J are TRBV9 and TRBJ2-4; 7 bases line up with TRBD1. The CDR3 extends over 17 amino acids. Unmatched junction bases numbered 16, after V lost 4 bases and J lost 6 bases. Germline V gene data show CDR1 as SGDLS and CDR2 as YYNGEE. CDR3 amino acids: CASSPREGQLYGNIQYF. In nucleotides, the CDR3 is TGTGCCAGCAGCCCGCGTGAGGGACAGCTTTATGGAAACATTCAGTACTTC.

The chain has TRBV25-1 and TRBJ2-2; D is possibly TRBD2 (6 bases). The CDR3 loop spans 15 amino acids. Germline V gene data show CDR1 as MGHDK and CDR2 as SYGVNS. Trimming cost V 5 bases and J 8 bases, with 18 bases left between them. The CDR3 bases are TGTGCCAGCAGTATGGGGGGATCGGGGTTAGGGGAGCTGTTTTTT. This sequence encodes CASSMGGSGLGELFF.

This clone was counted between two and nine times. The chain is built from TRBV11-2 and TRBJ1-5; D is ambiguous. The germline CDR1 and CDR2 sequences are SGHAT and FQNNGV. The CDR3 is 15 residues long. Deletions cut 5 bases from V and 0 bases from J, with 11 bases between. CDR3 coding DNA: TGTGCCAGCAGCCTGTCTTTCGATAGCAATCAGCCCCAGCATTTT. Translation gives CASSLSFDSNQPQHF.

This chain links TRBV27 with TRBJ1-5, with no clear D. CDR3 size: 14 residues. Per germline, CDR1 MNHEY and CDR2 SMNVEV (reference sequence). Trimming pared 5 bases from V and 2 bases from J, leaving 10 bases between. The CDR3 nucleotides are TGTGCCAGCAGTCCTGGGGTGGGCAATCAGCCCCAGCATTTT. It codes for CASSPGVGNQPQHF.

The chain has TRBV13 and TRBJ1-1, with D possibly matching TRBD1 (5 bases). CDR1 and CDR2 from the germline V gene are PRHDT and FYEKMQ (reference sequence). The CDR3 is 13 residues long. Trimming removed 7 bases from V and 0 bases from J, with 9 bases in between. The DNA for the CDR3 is TGTGCCAGCAAGGGGACGATGAACACTGAAGCTTTCTTT. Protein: CASKGTMNTEAFF.

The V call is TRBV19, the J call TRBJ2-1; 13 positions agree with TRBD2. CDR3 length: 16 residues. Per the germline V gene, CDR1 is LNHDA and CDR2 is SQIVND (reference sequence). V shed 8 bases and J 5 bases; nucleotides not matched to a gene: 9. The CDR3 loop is CASGLLAGGIDNEQFF. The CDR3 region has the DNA TGTGCCAGTGGTCTACTAGCGGGGGGGATCGACAATGAGCAGTTCTTC.

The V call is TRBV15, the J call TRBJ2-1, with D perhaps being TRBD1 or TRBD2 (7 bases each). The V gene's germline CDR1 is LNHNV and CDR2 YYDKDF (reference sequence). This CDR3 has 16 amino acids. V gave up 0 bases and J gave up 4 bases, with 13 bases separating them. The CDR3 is CATSRDPRGGYNEQFF. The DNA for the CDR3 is TGTGCCACCAGCAGAGATCCCAGGGGGGGATACAATGAGCAGTTCTTC.